The rows below give T cell receptor beta chains drawn from one sample of a study of shared clonotypes between healthy human individuals. Sequencing was performed with immunoSEQ multiplex PCR; in TCRdb, only in-frame clones are kept and a portion is missing. There are 800,000 or so clones in the sample; 95% to 97% occur only once, and about 0.25% lies in the top ten. Specimen: naive CD8+ T cells sorted from blood. All receptors derive from a man between 25 and 39 years old in good health. The CDR3 runs from the conserved cysteine through the conserved F or W. A D gene is named only where the DNA matches it firmly. Size is omitted from some rows. Given values are once, few, many or a class for expanded clones.

D: NA
J: TRBJ2-1
size: NA
V: TRBV4-3
DNA: TGCGCCAGCAGCCAAGACAACGGTTATGAGCAGTTCTTC
CDR3: CASSQDNGYEQFF

D: NA
J: TRBJ2-2
size: NA
V: TRBV25-1
DNA: TGTGCCAGCAGTCTTCTAGGGGCCGGACAGAACACCGGGGAGCTGTTTTTT
CDR3: CASSLLGAGQNTGELFF

D: NA
J: TRBJ1-2
size: NA
V: TRBV27
DNA: TGTGCCAGCAGCCAGACAGGACCTTATGGCTACACCTTC
CDR3: CASSQTGPYGYTF

D: NA
J: TRBJ2-1
size: NA
V: TRBV5-1
DNA: TGCGCCAGCAGCTTGACCACAAGGGTACCCGCGGAGCAGTTCTTC
CDR3: CASSLTTRVPAEQFF

D: TRBD2
J: TRBJ2-7
size: NA
V: TRBV7-9
DNA: TGTGCCAGCATGGGCTGGACTAGCGGGAGTGGAGGCCACGAGCAGTACTTC
CDR3: CASMGWTSGSGGHEQYF

D: TRBD2
J: TRBJ2-7
size: once
V: TRBV19
DNA: TGTGCCAGTAGTTCGGGACTAGCGGAGGAGCAGTACTTC
CDR3: CASSSGLAEEQYF

D: NA
J: TRBJ2-3
size: NA
V: TRBV6-1
DNA: TGTGCCAACAGTGAATTCGACGGGAGTACCACAGATACGCAGTATTTT
CDR3: CANSEFDGSTTDTQYF

D: TRBD2
J: TRBJ2-5
size: NA
V: TRBV11-3
DNA: TGTGCCAGCAGCGCCACTAGCGGGGAGGCCCCAGAGACCCAGTACTTC
CDR3: CASSATSGEAPETQYF

D: TRBD1
J: TRBJ1-1
size: NA
V: TRBV6-6
DNA: TGTGCCAGCAGTTCCCTACAGGGGCCGGACACTGAAGCTTTCTTT
CDR3: CASSSLQGPDTEAFF

D: TRBD2
J: TRBJ2-3
size: NA
V: TRBV7-9
DNA: TGTGCCAGCCATTCGGGGAGGGTGAAGGATACGCAGTATTTT
CDR3: CASHSGRVKDTQYF

D: NA
J: TRBJ1-1
size: NA
V: TRBV9
DNA: TGTGCCAGCAGCGCAGTGGGTTGGACTGAAGCTTTCTTT
CDR3: CASSAVGWTEAFF

D: NA
J: TRBJ2-5
size: NA
V: TRBV29-1
DNA: TGCAGCGTTGAACGAGAGACCCAGTACTTC
CDR3: CSVERETQYF

D: TRBD2
J: TRBJ2-2
size: NA
V: TRBV5-4
DNA: TGTGCCAGCAGCTTAATAGCGGGTGGGACCGGGGAGCTGTTTTTT
CDR3: CASSLIAGGTGELFF

D: NA
J: TRBJ2-7
size: NA
V: TRBV27
DNA: TGTGCCAGCAGTTTATACGCTGGGGCTCCAGACGAGCAGTACTTC
CDR3: CASSLYAGAPDEQYF

D: NA
J: TRBJ2-1
size: NA
V: TRBV27
DNA: TGTGCCAGCAGTTTATCTATGAATTCTTACAATGAGCAGTTCTTC
CDR3: CASSLSMNSYNEQFF

D: NA
J: TRBJ2-1
size: NA
V: TRBV7-7
DNA: TGTGCCAGCAGCTTATCCAGAAACTACAATGAGCAGTTCTTC
CDR3: CASSLSRNYNEQFF

D: NA
J: TRBJ2-7
size: NA
V: TRBV18
DNA: TGTGCCAGCTCACCGGCCGGGACTTCTACCTACGAGCAGTACTTC
CDR3: CASSPAGTSTYEQYF

D: NA
J: TRBJ2-5
size: NA
V: TRBV27
DNA: TGTGCCAGCAGCCTGGGGGCGAGGGAGACCCAGTACTTC
CDR3: CASSLGARETQYF

D: TRBD1
J: TRBJ1-4
size: NA
V: TRBV7-9
DNA: TGTGCCAGCAGCTCCGGGACAGCAACTAATGAAAAACTGTTTTTT
CDR3: CASSSGTATNEKLFF

D: NA
J: TRBJ1-1
size: once
V: TRBV29-1
DNA: TGCAGCGCAGTTGGAAAGAACACTGAAGCTTTCTTT
CDR3: CSAVGKNTEAFF

D: NA
J: TRBJ2-1
size: NA
V: TRBV7-9
DNA: TGTGCCAGCAGCTTAGTGTTGGTGGGCGATGAGCAGTTCTTC
CDR3: CASSLVLVGDEQFF

D: NA
J: TRBJ1-2
size: once
V: TRBV4-2
DNA: TGTGCCAGCAGCCAAGAGTTTTCCGCGAACTATGGCTACACCTTC
CDR3: CASSQEFSANYGYTF

D: NA
J: TRBJ2-7
size: NA
V: TRBV9
DNA: TGTGCCAGCAGCGTAGGAGTTGGGGGTAGATCCTACGAGCAGTACTTC
CDR3: CASSVGVGGRSYEQYF

D: NA
J: TRBJ1-4
size: NA
V: TRBV2
DNA: TGTGCCAGCAGTCCTACCGCCGACAGGATTAATGAAAAACTGTTTTTT
CDR3: CASSPTADRINEKLFF

D: TRBD2
J: TRBJ2-1
size: NA
V: TRBV29-1
DNA: TGCAGCGTTCTTAGCGGGAGTGGTAATGAGCAGTTCTTC
CDR3: CSVLSGSGNEQFF

D: TRBD2
J: TRBJ2-3
size: NA
V: TRBV19
DNA: TGTGCCAGTAGTATAGTACCGGGAGGGACAGATACGCAGTATTTT
CDR3: CASSIVPGGTDTQYF

D: TRBD2
J: TRBJ2-5
size: NA
V: TRBV2
DNA: TGTGCCAGCAGTGCTCGGACTAGCGGAGGAGGAGAGACCCAGTACTTC
CDR3: CASSARTSGGGETQYF

D: NA
J: TRBJ2-7
size: NA
V: TRBV10-3
DNA: TGTGCCATCAGTGAGTCGATATTGGTAGCGGAGTACGAGCAGTACTTC
CDR3: CAISESILVAEYEQYF

D: TRBD2
J: TRBJ2-1
size: NA
V: TRBV5-1
DNA: TGCGCCAGCAGCTTGTTTGGGACTAGCGGGATAAGCTCCTACAATGAGCAGTTCTTC
CDR3: CASSLFGTSGISSYNEQFF

D: NA
J: TRBJ2-3
size: NA
V: TRBV7-9
DNA: TGTGCCAGCAGCTTAGGGCTCACAGATACGCAGTATTTT
CDR3: CASSLGLTDTQYF

D: TRBD2
J: TRBJ2-1
size: once
V: TRBV5-1
DNA: TGCGCCAGCAGCTTGACTAGCGGGAGTTCATGGGTCAATGAGCAGTTCTTC
CDR3: CASSLTSGSSWVNEQFF

D: NA
J: TRBJ2-7
size: NA
V: TRBV6-5
DNA: TGTGCCAGCGGAGATATTTCGGACACCGAGCAGTACTTC
CDR3: CASGDISDTEQYF

D: TRBD1
J: TRBJ1-5
size: NA
V: TRBV11-2
DNA: TGTGCCAGCAGTCTAGGGACAGGTCGTTATAGCAATCAGCCCCAGCATTTT
CDR3: CASSLGTGRYSNQPQHF

D: NA
J: TRBJ2-7
size: NA
V: TRBV28
DNA: TGTGCCAGCAGTCCAGGACACGACTACGAGCAGTACTTC
CDR3: CASSPGHDYEQYF

D: NA
J: TRBJ2-7
size: NA
V: TRBV27
DNA: TGTGCCAGCAGTTACTTGAGCTCCTACGAGCAGTACTTC
CDR3: CASSYLSSYEQYF

D: NA
J: TRBJ1-4
size: NA
V: TRBV7-9
DNA: TGTGCCAGCAGCCCCTCCCATGAAAAACTGTTTTTT
CDR3: CASSPSHEKLFF

D: TRBD1
J: TRBJ1-4
size: NA
V: TRBV6-6
DNA: TGTGCCAGCAGTCGGACAGGGGGTAATGAAAAACTGTTTTTT
CDR3: CASSRTGGNEKLFF

D: TRBD1
J: TRBJ2-7
size: NA
V: TRBV9
DNA: TGTGCCAGCAGCGTTTCAGGGACAGGGGGCTGGTACGAGCAGTACTTC
CDR3: CASSVSGTGGWYEQYF

D: TRBD1
J: TRBJ1-1
size: NA
V: TRBV7-9
DNA: TGTGCCAGCAGCTTAGGGACAGGGAACCCTTTCTTT
CDR3: CASSLGTGNPFF

D: TRBD1
J: TRBJ2-7
size: NA
V: TRBV5-6
DNA: TGTGCCAGCAGTCTAGGACAGGGCTCCTACGAGCAGTACTTC
CDR3: CASSLGQGSYEQYF

D: NA
J: TRBJ2-7
size: NA
V: TRBV7-6
DNA: TGTGCCAGCAGGAGCGTAGACTACGAGCAGTACTTC
CDR3: CASRSVDYEQYF

D: NA
J: TRBJ1-4
size: NA
V: TRBV2
DNA: TGTGCCAGCAGCGCCCGATGGACTAATGAAAAACTGTTTTTT
CDR3: CASSARWTNEKLFF

D: TRBD2
J: TRBJ2-3
size: NA
V: TRBV5-1
DNA: TGCGCCAGCAGCTTGGTTGATTTAGCGGGAGTTGGAGATACGCAGTATTTT
CDR3: CASSLVDLAGVGDTQYF

D: TRBD2
J: TRBJ2-1
size: NA
V: TRBV29-1
DNA: TGCAGCGCAGGACTAGCGGGAGGCAATGAGCAGTTCTTC
CDR3: CSAGLAGGNEQFF

D: NA
J: TRBJ2-3
size: NA
V: TRBV9
DNA: TGTGCCAGCAGCACGGGACTTACCACAACAGATACGCAGTATTTT
CDR3: CASSTGLTTTDTQYF

D: NA
J: TRBJ2-6
size: NA
V: TRBV6-6
DNA: TGTGCCAGCAGTTATTTAGGGGCTGGGGCCAACGTCCTGACTTTC
CDR3: CASSYLGAGANVLTF

D: NA
J: TRBJ2-2
size: NA
V: TRBV7-8
DNA: TGTGCCAGCAGCTCCCCCAAAAAGGAGTTAAACACCGGGGAGCTGTTTTTT
CDR3: CASSSPKKELNTGELFF

D: NA
J: TRBJ2-7
size: NA
V: TRBV12-5
DNA: TGTGCTAGTGGTTTGGAACCCATTTACAGGGCGGGGGACTACGAGCAGTACTTC
CDR3: CASGLEPIYRAGDYEQYF

D: TRBD1
J: TRBJ2-3
size: NA
V: TRBV9
DNA: TGTGCCAGCAGCGTAACAGGGGCAGATACGCAGTATTTT
CDR3: CASSVTGADTQYF

D: NA
J: TRBJ2-7
size: NA
V: TRBV7-3
DNA: TGTGCCAGCAGCCAGGACGCGTCCTACGAGCAGTACTTC
CDR3: CASSQDASYEQYF

D: NA
J: TRBJ2-3
size: NA
V: TRBV4-1
DNA: TGCGCCAGCAGCCAAGGACAGATAGAGTTTAGGACAGATACGCAGTATTTT
CDR3: CASSQGQIEFRTDTQYF

D: TRBD1
J: TRBJ1-1
size: NA
V: TRBV29-1
DNA: TGCAGCGTCGGCGTTGGACAGGGGGCTGAAGCTTTCTTT
CDR3: CSVGVGQGAEAFF

D: NA
J: TRBJ2-7
size: NA
V: TRBV19
DNA: TGTGCCAGTAGTATAGATGCTAGCGACTGGACGAACTCCTACGAGCAGTACTTC
CDR3: CASSIDASDWTNSYEQYF

D: TRBD1
J: TRBJ1-5
size: NA
V: TRBV28
DNA: TGTGCCAGCAGTGCCGGGACAGGGGTTCAGCCCCAGCATTTT
CDR3: CASSAGTGVQPQHF

D: NA
J: TRBJ2-1
size: NA
V: TRBV7-2
DNA: TGTGCCAGCAGCTTAACCCAGGTTTCCTCCTACAATGAGCAGTTCTTC
CDR3: CASSLTQVSSYNEQFF